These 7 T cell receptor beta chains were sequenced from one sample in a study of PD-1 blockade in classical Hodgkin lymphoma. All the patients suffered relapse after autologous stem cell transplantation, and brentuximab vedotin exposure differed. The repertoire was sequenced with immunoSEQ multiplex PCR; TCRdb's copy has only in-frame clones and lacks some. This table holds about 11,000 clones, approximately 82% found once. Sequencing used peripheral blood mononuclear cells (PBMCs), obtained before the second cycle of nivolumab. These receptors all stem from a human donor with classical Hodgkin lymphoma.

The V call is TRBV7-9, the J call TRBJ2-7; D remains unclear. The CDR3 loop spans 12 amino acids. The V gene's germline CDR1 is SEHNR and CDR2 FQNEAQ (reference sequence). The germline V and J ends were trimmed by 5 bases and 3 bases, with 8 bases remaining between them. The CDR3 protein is CASSGRNYEQYF. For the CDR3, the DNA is TGTGCCAGCAGCGGCAGAAACTACGAGCAGTACTTC.

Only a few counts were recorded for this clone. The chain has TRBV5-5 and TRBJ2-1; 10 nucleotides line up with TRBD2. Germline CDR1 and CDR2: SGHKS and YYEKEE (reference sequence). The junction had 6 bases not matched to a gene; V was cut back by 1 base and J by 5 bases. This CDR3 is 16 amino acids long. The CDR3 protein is CASSLFLAGVDNEQFF. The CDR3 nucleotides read TGTGCCAGCAGCTTGTTCCTAGCGGGGGTGGACAATGAGCAGTTCTTC.

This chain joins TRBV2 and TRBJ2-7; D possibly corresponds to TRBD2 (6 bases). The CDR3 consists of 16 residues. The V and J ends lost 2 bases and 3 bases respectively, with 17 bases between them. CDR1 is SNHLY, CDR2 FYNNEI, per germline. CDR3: CASSEWRVHLGYEQYF. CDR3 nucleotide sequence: TGTGCCAGCAGTGAATGGAGGGTCCACCTGGGCTACGAGCAGTACTTC.

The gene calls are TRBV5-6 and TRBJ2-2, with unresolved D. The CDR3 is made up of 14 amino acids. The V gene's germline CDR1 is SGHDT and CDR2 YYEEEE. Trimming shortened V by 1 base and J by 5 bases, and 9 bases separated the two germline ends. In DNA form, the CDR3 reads TGTGCCAGCAGCTTGTGGCTTCTAACCGGGGAGCTGTTTTTT. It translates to CASSLWLLTGELFF.

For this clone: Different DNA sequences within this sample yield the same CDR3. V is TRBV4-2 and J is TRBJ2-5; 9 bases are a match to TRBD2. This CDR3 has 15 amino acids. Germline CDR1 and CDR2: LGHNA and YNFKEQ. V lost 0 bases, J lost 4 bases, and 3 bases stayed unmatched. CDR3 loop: CASSQEAGGPETQYF. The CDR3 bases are TGTGCCAGCAGCCAAGAGGCGGGGGGGCCAGAGACCCAGTACTTC.

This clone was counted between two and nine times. The CDR3 DNA sequence: TGCGCCAGCAGCCCCTTCCCGGGCAGGGTAAGTCAGCCCCAGCATTTT. It is translated as CASSPFPGRVSQPQHF. V is TRBV4-1 and J is TRBJ1-5, with a tentative D call TRBD1 (5 bases). This CDR3 is 16 amino acids long. Looked up from germline, CDR1 is MGHRA and CDR2 is YSYEKL. With 4 bases removed from V and 6 bases from J, the gap between germline ends came to 19 bases.

The CDR3 region has the DNA TGTGCCAGCATCAATAGCGGGGGGGCTGGCGGGGAGCTGTTTTTT. Protein sequence: CASINSGGAGGELFF. The rearrangement joins TRBV28 to TRBJ2-2, with TRBD2 matching over 11 bases. In germline, CDR1 is MDHEN, CDR2 SYDVKM. V dropped 7 bases and J dropped 7; count of bases not matched to a gene: 8. The CDR3 covers 15 residues.